The next 32 T cell receptor beta chains were all read from a single sample in a study of shared clonotypes between healthy human individuals. The naive CD8 subset, CD45RO-negative cells positively selected for CCR7, excluded terminally differentiated effector memory CD45RA+ cells. Assay: immunoSEQ multiplex PCR; the TCRdb copy retains only in-frame clones and omits some. The data show about 2.2 million clones, about 94% seen once. Sample: naive CD8+ T cells from PBMCs. The source of these receptors is a young man in good health. Some clones in this sample may be carry-over from other donors' samples.

CDR3 in amino acids: CASSSISGRDEQYF. The DNA of the CDR3 is TGTGCCAGCAGCTCCATCAGCGGTCGTGACGAGCAGTACTTC. J is TRBJ2-5 and V is TRBV11-2; D might be TRBD2 (5 bases). The DNA end favors TRBJ2-7, so the J call may be wrong. Per germline, CDR1 SGHAT and CDR2 FQNNGV. CDR3 length equals 14 residues.

For this clone: This CDR3 is also generated by other DNA sequences in the sample. The V and J genes are TRBV9 and TRBJ2-1; 11 bases fit TRBD2. The ends lost 2 bases at V and 4 bases at J; junction bases unmatched: 8. This CDR3 is 17 amino acids long. Germline V gives CDR1 SGDLS, CDR2 YYNGEE. CDR3 nucleotide sequence: TGTGCCAGCAGCGTTTACTCGGGACTAGCGGCGTACAATGAGCAGTTCTTC. Its translation is CASSVYSGLAAYNEQFF.

V gene TRBV4-2 combines with J gene TRBJ2-6; D remains ambiguous. From germline, CDR1 is LGHNA and CDR2 YNFKEQ. V dropped 1 base and J dropped 2 bases, with 12 bases sitting between them. The CDR3 loop spans 17 amino acids. The CDR3, as DNA: TGTGCCAGCAGCCAAGTCGGTTCAGACCCTGGGGCCAACGTCCTGACTTTC. Encoded protein: CASSQVGSDPGANVLTF.

V and J are TRBV14 and TRBJ2-7; TRBD2 might be the D (5 bases). From germline, CDR1 is SGHDN and CDR2 FVKESK. This CDR3 has 15 residues. The V and J ends lost 1 base and 3 bases respectively, with 13 bases between them. The CDR3 sequence: CASSQASTIFYEQYF. CDR3 in DNA: TGTGCCAGCAGCCAAGCTAGCACCATCTTCTACGAGCAGTACTTC.

This chain uses TRBV7-3 with TRBJ2-1; 9 bases match TRBD1. Germline V gene data show CDR1 as SGHTA and CDR2 as FQGTGA. V shed 5 bases, J shed 7 bases, and the junction held 18 bases outside the gene matches. This CDR3 contains 18 residues. The CDR3 DNA sequence: TGTGCCAGCAGCCTACAGGGGGCCCGAGATCCTCCTACAAATGAGCAGTTCTTC. Its protein is CASSLQGARDPPTNEQFF.

J is TRBJ1-3 and V is TRBV10-3; D is unclear. The V end was cut by 4 bases, the J end by 0 bases, with 10 bases between. This CDR3 has 15 residues. Germline lookup yields CDR1 ENHRY and CDR2 SYGVKD. The DNA of the CDR3 is TGTGCCATCAGTGGACCAATCCTCTCTGGAAACACCATATATTTT. Translating gives CAISGPILSGNTIYF.

V is TRBV7-2 and J is TRBJ2-7; either TRBD1 or TRBD2 may supply D (5 bases each). V dropped 5 bases and J dropped 5 bases, with 10 bases sitting between them. The CDR3 consists of 12 residues. Germline V gives CDR1 SGHTA, CDR2 FQGNSA. The DNA of the CDR3 is TGTGCCAGCAGCGTGAGGGGCGACGAGCAGTACTTC. Protein: CASSVRGDEQYF.

The chain combines TRBV6-5 with TRBJ2-7; D is undetermined. The CDR3 totals 14 residues. Per the germline V gene, CDR1 is MNHEY and CDR2 is SVGAGI. V was cut by 6 bases and J by 6 bases, with 18 bases left in between. The DNA of the CDR3 is TGTGCCAGCAGCCCCACCAGAAAGCCGGGCGAGCAGTACTTC. Translation gives CASSPTRKPGEQYF.

The chain couples TRBV27 to TRBJ1-1; 8 bases line up with TRBD1. CDR3 size: 17 residues. Germline V CDR1 and CDR2: MNHEY, SMNVEV (reference sequence). V shed 3 bases, J shed 0 bases, and the junction held 9 bases outside the gene matches. The CDR3 DNA reads TGTGCCAGCAGTTTTAGACAGGGGAGTTGGGTGAACACTGAAGCTTTCTTT. As protein: CASSFRQGSWVNTEAFF.

This sequence joins TRBV27 and TRBJ2-3; weak D call: TRBD2 (6 bases). Germline CDR1 reads MNHEY; CDR2 reads SMNVEV (reference sequence). This CDR3 is built from 15 residues. Trimming took off 7 bases at V and 9 bases at J, with 23 bases between the two ends. DNA for the CDR3: TGTGCCAGCACCGCCGGTGGGACTGCCTTCGGAACGCAGTATTTT. It is translated as CASTAGGTAFGTQYF.

The chain uses TRBV29-1 and TRBJ2-7; tentatively, D is TRBD2 (6 bases). V was trimmed by 4 bases and J by 2 bases, leaving 12 bases between them. The germline V gene encodes CDR1 SQVTM and CDR2 ANQGSEA. CDR3 size: 13 residues. The CDR3 DNA sequence: TGCAGCGTTGCGGCGGGACGGGCCTACGAGCAGTACTTC. This sequence encodes CSVAAGRAYEQYF.

The rearrangement links TRBV23-1 to TRBJ2-5, with D unresolved. TRBV23-1 belongs to the ORF category, with a function that is uncertain. Trimming took 7 bases from V and 5 from J, leaving 20 bases between them. The CDR3 covers 15 residues. In DNA, the CDR3 is TGCGCCAGCACCCCGACCCGAGGCAACGGTGAGACCCAGTACTTC. It translates to CASTPTRGNGETQYF.

The J gene is TRBJ2-1, the V gene TRBV6-4, with D uncertain. V lost 3 bases to trimming and J lost 6 bases, with 15 bases between them. CDR1 is MRHNA, CDR2 SNTAGT, per germline. The CDR3 totals 15 residues. CDR3 loop: CASSESLRPINEQFF. CDR3 bases: TGTGCCAGCAGTGAATCACTTCGGCCCATCAATGAGCAGTTCTTC.

The chain recombines TRBV5-1 with TRBJ2-3; possible D gene TRBD1, 5 bases. CDR1 and CDR2 (germline): SGHRS, YFSETQ. The V end lost 3 bases, the J end lost 2 bases, and 16 bases lay between the germline ends. The CDR3 sequence is 16 residues long. As DNA, the CDR3 is TGCGCCAGCAGCTCCCATAGGGCAGGGCCCACAGATACGCAGTATTTT. Translating it yields CASSSHRAGPTDTQYF.

The chain joins TRBV7-9 to TRBJ1-3, with 9 bases matching TRBD1. The junction had 8 bases not matched to a gene; V was cut back by 5 bases and J by 9 bases. Germline V gives CDR1 SEHNR, CDR2 FQNEAQ (reference sequence). This CDR3 is 14 amino acids long. The CDR3 nucleotides read TGTGCCAGCAGCATGGGACAGGGCGAGAGCACCATATATTTT. This sequence encodes CASSMGQGESTIYF.

The J gene is TRBJ1-1, the V gene TRBV6-1; D is perhaps TRBD1 (5 bases). CDR3 size: 15 residues. Trimming stripped 5 bases from V and 1 base from J, with 14 bases between. Germline values: CDR1 MNHNS, CDR2 SASEGT. For the CDR3, the DNA is TGTGCCAGCAGTTCGCCCAGGGAGGAGAACACTGAAGCTTTCTTT. Translation: CASSSPREENTEAFF.

The chain has TRBV5-1 and TRBJ2-7, with 11 positions matching TRBD2. The length of the CDR3 is 15 residues. With 0 bases clipped from V and 4 bases from J, the junction kept 3 bases outside the gene matches. Per germline, CDR1 SGHRS and CDR2 YFSETQ. This CDR3 reads CASSLASGGIYEQYF. The CDR3 coding sequence is TGCGCCAGCAGCTTGGCTAGCGGGGGGATTTACGAGCAGTACTTC.

As to this clone: Other DNA variants within this sample encode the same CDR3. The J gene is TRBJ2-7, the V gene TRBV19; TRBD1 aligns across 7 bases. CDR3 length equals 13 residues. Germline V gene lookup returns CDR1 LNHDA and CDR2 SQIVND (reference sequence). The V and J ends lost 9 bases and 2 bases, in that order; junction bases with no gene match: 7. The CDR3 spells CASRDRGAYEQYF. The CDR3 nucleotides read TGTGCCAGCAGGGACAGAGGGGCCTACGAGCAGTACTTC. The full variable domain, rest sourced from reference TRBV19 and TRBJ2-7, is DGGITQSPKYLFRKEGQNVTLSCEQNLNHDAMYWYRQDPGQGLRLIYYSQIVNDFQKGDIAEGYSVSREKKESFPLTVTSAQKNPTAFYLCASRDRGAYEQYFGPGTRLTVT.

The count of this clone is one. The chain links TRBV9 to TRBJ2-3; TRBD2 might be the D (7 bases). Germline V gene sequence: CDR1 SGDLS, CDR2 YYNGEE. The V and J ends lost 3 bases and 0 bases respectively, with 17 bases between them. The CDR3 contains 17 residues. The CDR3 bases are TGTGCCAGCAGCGAACAGGGCGGGGGCGCAAGCACAGATACGCAGTATTTT. It translates to CASSEQGGGASTDTQYF.

This chain links TRBV28 with TRBJ2-4; D may be TRBD2 (5 bases). V was pared by 2 bases and J by 0 bases, with 17 bases between. Germline assignment: CDR1 MDHEN and CDR2 SYDVKM. The CDR3 runs 18 residues. CDR3 sequence reads: CASSLEGYGILAKNIQYF. In DNA form, the CDR3 reads TGTGCCAGCAGTTTAGAGGGCTATGGCATTCTAGCCAAAAACATTCAGTACTTC.

The chain combines TRBV6-1 with TRBJ1-2; D is unclear. Trimming removed 0 bases from V and 4 bases from J, with 6 bases in between. This CDR3 is 13 amino acids long. Germline values: CDR1 MNHNS, CDR2 SASEGT. CDR3 loop: CASSEAGFYGYTF. The DNA of the CDR3 is TGTGCCAGCAGTGAAGCGGGATTCTATGGCTACACCTTC.

The chain combines TRBV5-6 with TRBJ2-7, with D uncertain. CDR1 and CDR2 from the germline V gene are SGHDT and YYEEEE. V was trimmed by 0 bases and J by 4 bases, leaving 11 bases between them. There are 14 residues in the CDR3. CDR3: CASSLGNQRYEQYF. As DNA, the CDR3 is TGTGCCAGCAGCTTGGGAAACCAGAGATACGAGCAGTACTTC. The full variable domain, rest sourced from reference TRBV5-6 and TRBJ2-7, is DAGVTQSPTHLIKTRGQQVTLRCSPKSGHDTVSWYQQALGQGPQFIFQYYEEEERQRGNFPDRFSGHQFPNYSSELNVNALLLGDSALYLCASSLGNQRYEQYFGPGTRLTVT.

CDR3 sequence: CASSLGTEYSYEQYF. CDR3 bases: TGTGCCAGCAGCTTGGGGACAGAGTACTCCTACGAGCAGTACTTC. The chain is built from TRBV11-1 and TRBJ2-7, with 7 bases that match TRBD1. Germline lookup yields CDR1 SGHAT and CDR2 FQDESV (reference sequence). The trim removed 3 bases at V and 0 bases at J, leaving 5 bases unmatched. This CDR3 is built from 15 residues. The full variable domain, its missing parts supplied by reference TRBV11-1 and TRBJ2-7, is EAEVAQSPRYKITEKSQAVAFWCDPISGHATLYWYRQILGQGPELLVQFQDESVVDDSQLPKDRFSAERLKGVDSTLKIQPAELGDSAMYLCASSLGTEYSYEQYFGPGTRLTVT.

The V and J genes are TRBV14 and TRBJ2-2; 10 bases match TRBD1. Per germline, CDR1 SGHDN and CDR2 FVKESK. The length of the CDR3 is 16 residues. Germline trimming cut 5 bases from V and 4 bases from J; bases unmatched to any gene: 7. The DNA of the CDR3 is TGTGCCAGCAGCAAACGACAGGGGGCTGGCACCGGGGAGCTGTTTTTT. This encodes CASSKRQGAGTGELFF. The variable domain in full, completed from reference TRBV14 and TRBJ2-2, reads EAGVTQFPSHSVIEKGQTVTLRCDPISGHDNLYWYRRVMGKEIKFLLHFVKESKQDESGMPNNRFLAERTGGTYSTLKVQPAELEDSGVYFCASSKRQGAGTGELFFGEGSRLTVL.

The rearrangement links TRBV30 to TRBJ2-1; 10 bases are a match to TRBD2. Germline V gene lookup returns CDR1 GTSNPN and CDR2 SVGIG (reference sequence). With V trimmed by 1 base and J by 12 bases, 15 bases remained unmatched. The length of the CDR3 is 16 residues. The CDR3 DNA sequence: TGTGCCTGGAGTGACCCGGGGAGCGGGAGGGCCGGGGTGCAGTTCTTC. It yields the protein CAWSDPGSGRAGVQFF.

As concerns this clone: The junction shows a germline mismatch at one end, possibly a read error. This rearrangement joins TRBV5-1 to TRBJ2-1, with 8 bases matching TRBD2. Germline V gives CDR1 SGHRS, CDR2 YFSETQ. The CDR3 runs 14 residues. The chain's CDR3 is CASSLTAEAGVGIF. CDR3 sequence (DNA): TGCGCCAGCAGCTTGACAGCAGAAGCGGGGGTGGGAATCTTC. Using reference TRBV5-1 and TRBJ2-1 for the parts outside the CDR3, the full variable domain is KAGVTQTPRYLIKTRGQQVTLSCSPISGHRSVSWYQQTPGQGLQFLFEYFSETQRNKGNFPGRFSGRQFSNSRSEMNVSTLELGDSALYLCASSLTAEAGVGIFGPGTRLTVL.

The rearrangement joins TRBV7-9 to TRBJ2-4; D is possibly TRBD2 (6 bases). The CDR3 totals 15 residues. Germline CDR1 reads SEHNR; CDR2 reads FQNEAQ (reference sequence). V was shortened by 5 bases and J by 1 base, with 12 bases between the two germline ends. This CDR3 reads CASSPEGRAKNIQYF. In DNA, the CDR3 is TGTGCCAGCAGCCCGGAGGGACGGGCCAAAAACATTCAGTACTTC.

The CDR3 protein is CASSGPTGEQYF. CDR3 bases: TGTGCCAGCAGCGGGCCGACAGGGGAGCAGTACTTC. The chain joins TRBV11-2 to TRBJ2-7, with TRBD1 identical over 7 bases. CDR1 and CDR2 from the germline V gene are SGHAT and FQNNGV. The CDR3 length is 12 residues. With 5 bases clipped from V and 7 bases from J, the junction kept 5 bases outside the gene matches.

The sample holds one count of this clone. The rearrangement uses TRBV7-9 and TRBJ1-4; D gene uncertain. The germline V gene encodes CDR1 SEHNR and CDR2 FQNEAQ (reference sequence). Trimming shortened V by 4 bases and J by 4 bases, and 19 bases separated the two germline ends. CDR3 length: 17 residues. CDR3 nucleotide sequence: TGTGCCAGCAGCTCTGCCCCTGGGAGGCCGCTTAATGAAAAACTGTTTTTT. Amino acid sequence: CASSSAPGRPLNEKLFF.

The sample holds one count of this clone. Other DNA sequences in the same sample also yield this CDR3. V usage is TRBV11-2 and J usage is TRBJ2-1; 7 bases agree with TRBD2. The trim removed 2 bases at V and 3 bases at J, leaving 4 bases unmatched. Germline loops: CDR1 SGHAT, CDR2 FQNNGV. This CDR3 contains 15 residues. The CDR3 DNA reads as TGTGCCAGCAGCTTAATAGGCGGGAGCTACAATGAGCAGTTCTTC. As protein: CASSLIGGSYNEQFF.

This clone was detected a few times. This sample also contains other DNA sequences that code for the same CDR3. CDR3 nucleotides: TGTGCCAGCAGCCTCGGGAGGGAGCAGTACTTC. Its protein is CASSLGREQYF. V usage is TRBV7-6 and J usage is TRBJ2-7, with 7 bases that match TRBD2. The CDR3 runs to 11 residues. Unmatched junction bases numbered 2, after V lost 5 bases and J lost 7 bases. The germline CDR1 and CDR2 sequences are SGHVS and FNYEAQ.

J is TRBJ2-5 and V is TRBV29-1; D ambiguous. The J call may be faulty, since TRBJ2-7 better matches the DNA end. CDR3 size: 12 residues. The germline V gene has CDR1 SQVTM and CDR2 ANQGSEA. Here the CDR3 reads CSVEGEAYEQYF. In DNA form, the CDR3 reads TGCAGCGTTGAAGGAGAGGCCTACGAGCAGTACTTC.